This T cell receptor beta chain originates from a study of OX40 agonist ivuxolimab in advanced cancers. Regarding the study as a whole: CD8+ T cells (on average) carried more expanded clones than CD4+ T cells. Patients who responded partially at 0.1-3.0 mg/kg showed clonal expansion ranking among the lowest.

Clones were read by immunoSEQ multiplex PCR, and TCRdb kept only the in-frame ones, dropping some. This sample has more than 25,000 clones, with around 80% found just once. V dropped 4 bases and J dropped 3 bases, with 11 bases sitting between them. The germline V gene encodes CDR1 SEHNR and CDR2 FQNEAQ (reference sequence). The CDR3 totals 14 residues. Concerning this clone: What it binds is unknown.

Sequencing used CD4+ or CD8+ T cells sorted from blood, obtained in a trial of the OX40 agonist ivuxolimab. The chain recombines TRBV7-9 with TRBJ2-3; unclear D gene. This receptor was identified in an adult with an advanced solid tumor such as melanoma, head and neck, liver or kidney cancer. Written as DNA, the CDR3 is TGTGCCAGCAGCTCCCCGAAGGATACAGATACGCAGTATTTT. This gives the protein CASSSPKDTDTQYF.